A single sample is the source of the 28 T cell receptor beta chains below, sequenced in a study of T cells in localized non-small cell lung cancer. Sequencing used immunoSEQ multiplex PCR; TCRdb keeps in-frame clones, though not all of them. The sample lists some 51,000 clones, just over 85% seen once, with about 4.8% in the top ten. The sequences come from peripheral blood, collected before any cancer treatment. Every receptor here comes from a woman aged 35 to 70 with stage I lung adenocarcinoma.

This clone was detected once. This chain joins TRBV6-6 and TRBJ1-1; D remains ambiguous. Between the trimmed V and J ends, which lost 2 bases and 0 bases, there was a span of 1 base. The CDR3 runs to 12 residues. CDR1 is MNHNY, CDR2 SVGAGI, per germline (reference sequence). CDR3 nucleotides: TGTGCCAGCAGTTACGTGAACACTGAAGCTTTCTTT. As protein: CASSYVNTEAFF.

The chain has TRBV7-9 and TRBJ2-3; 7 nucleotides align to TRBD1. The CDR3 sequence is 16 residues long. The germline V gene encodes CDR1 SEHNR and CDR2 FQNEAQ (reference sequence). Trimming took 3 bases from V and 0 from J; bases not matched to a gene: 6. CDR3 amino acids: CASSFTGAHSTDTQYF. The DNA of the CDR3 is TGTGCCAGCAGCTTTACAGGGGCCCATAGCACAGATACGCAGTATTTT.

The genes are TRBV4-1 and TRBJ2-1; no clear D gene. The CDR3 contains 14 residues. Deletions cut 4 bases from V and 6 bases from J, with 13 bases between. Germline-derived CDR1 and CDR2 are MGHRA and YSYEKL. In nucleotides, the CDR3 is TGCGCCAGCAGCCCTGCCGGGTCGGCCAATGAGCAGTTCTTC. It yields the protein CASSPAGSANEQFF.

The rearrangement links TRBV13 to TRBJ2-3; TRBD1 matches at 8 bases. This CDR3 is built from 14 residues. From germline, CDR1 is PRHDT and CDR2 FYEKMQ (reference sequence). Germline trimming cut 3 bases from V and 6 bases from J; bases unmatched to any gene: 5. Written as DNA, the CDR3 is TGTGCCAGCAGCTTCCGGGACAGGCGGGATACGCAGTATTTT. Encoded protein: CASSFRDRRDTQYF.

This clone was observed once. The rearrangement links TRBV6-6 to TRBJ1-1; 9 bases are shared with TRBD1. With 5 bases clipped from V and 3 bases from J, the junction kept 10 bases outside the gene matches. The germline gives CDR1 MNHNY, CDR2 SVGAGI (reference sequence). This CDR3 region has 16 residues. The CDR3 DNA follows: TGTGCCAGCAGTCAGGACAGGGGACGCGGCTACACTGAAGCTTTCTTT. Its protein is CASSQDRGRGYTEAFF.

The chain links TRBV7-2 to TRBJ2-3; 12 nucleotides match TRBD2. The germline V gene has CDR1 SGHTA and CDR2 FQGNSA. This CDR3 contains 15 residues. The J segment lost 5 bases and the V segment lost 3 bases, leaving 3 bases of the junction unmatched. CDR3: CASSLTSGGKDTQYF. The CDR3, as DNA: TGTGCCAGCAGCTTGACTAGCGGGGGAAAAGATACGCAGTATTTT.

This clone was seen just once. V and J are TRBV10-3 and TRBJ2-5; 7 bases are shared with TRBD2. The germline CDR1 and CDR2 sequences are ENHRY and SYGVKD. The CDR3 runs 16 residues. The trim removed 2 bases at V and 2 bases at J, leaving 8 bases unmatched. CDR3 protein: CAISERGGRGQETQYF. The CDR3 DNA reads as TGTGCCATCAGTGAGCGCGGGGGTAGAGGGCAAGAGACCCAGTACTTC.

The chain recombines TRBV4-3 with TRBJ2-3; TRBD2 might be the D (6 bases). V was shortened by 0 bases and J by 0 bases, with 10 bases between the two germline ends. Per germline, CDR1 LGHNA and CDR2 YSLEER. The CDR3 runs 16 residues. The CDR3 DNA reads TGCGCCAGCAGCCAAGATTACGGGACTAGCACAGATACGCAGTATTTT. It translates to CASSQDYGTSTDTQYF.

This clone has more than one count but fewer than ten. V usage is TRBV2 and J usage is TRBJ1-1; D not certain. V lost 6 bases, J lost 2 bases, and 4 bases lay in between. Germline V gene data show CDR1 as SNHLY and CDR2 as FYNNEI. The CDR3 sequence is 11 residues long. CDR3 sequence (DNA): TGTGCCAGCAGGCTAAACACTGAAGCTTTCTTT. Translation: CASRLNTEAFF.

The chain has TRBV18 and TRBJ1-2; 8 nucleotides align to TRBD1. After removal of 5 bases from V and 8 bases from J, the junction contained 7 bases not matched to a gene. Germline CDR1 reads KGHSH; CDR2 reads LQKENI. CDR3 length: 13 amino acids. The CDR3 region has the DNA TGTGCCAGCTCATCTCAGGGGGCTAAGGGCTACACCTTC. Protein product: CASSSQGAKGYTF.

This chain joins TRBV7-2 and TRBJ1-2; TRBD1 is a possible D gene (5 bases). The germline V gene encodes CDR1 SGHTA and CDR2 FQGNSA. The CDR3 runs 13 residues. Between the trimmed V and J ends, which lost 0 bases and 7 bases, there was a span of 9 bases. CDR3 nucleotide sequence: TGTGCCAGCAGCTTAGCTGGGGGAAGTGGCTACACCTTC. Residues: CASSLAGGSGYTF.

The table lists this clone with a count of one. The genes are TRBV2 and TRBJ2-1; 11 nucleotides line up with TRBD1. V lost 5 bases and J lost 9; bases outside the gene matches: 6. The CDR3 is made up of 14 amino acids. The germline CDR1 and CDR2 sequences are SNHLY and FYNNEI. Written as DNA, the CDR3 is TGTGCCAGCAGTCCCGAGGGACAGGGGGTTGAGCAGTTCTTC. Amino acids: CASSPEGQGVEQFF.

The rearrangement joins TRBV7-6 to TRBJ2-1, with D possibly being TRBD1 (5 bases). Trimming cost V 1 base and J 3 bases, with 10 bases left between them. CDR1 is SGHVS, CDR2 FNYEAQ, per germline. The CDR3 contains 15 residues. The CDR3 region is CASSLGQTYYNEQFF. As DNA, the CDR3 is TGTGCCAGCAGCTTAGGACAGACTTACTACAATGAGCAGTTCTTC.

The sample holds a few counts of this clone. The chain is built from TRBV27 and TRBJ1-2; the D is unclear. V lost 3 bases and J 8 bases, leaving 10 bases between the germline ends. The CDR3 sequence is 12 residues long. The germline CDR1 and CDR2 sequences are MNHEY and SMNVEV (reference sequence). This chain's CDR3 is CASSFLGGGYTF. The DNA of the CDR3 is TGTGCCAGCAGTTTCTTGGGAGGGGGCTACACCTTC.

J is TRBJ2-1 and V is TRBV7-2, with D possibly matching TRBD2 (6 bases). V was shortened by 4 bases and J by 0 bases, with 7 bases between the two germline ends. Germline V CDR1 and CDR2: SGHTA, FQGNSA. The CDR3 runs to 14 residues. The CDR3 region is CASSSTSSYNEQFF. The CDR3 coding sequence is TGTGCCAGCAGCTCGACTAGCTCCTACAATGAGCAGTTCTTC.

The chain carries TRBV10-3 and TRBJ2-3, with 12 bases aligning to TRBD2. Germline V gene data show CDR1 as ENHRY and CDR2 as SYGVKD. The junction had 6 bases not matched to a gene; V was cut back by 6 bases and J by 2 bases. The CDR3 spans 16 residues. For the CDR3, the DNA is TGTGCCATCAGCGAGACTAGCGGGAGTTTCACAGATACGCAGTATTTT. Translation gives CAISETSGSFTDTQYF.

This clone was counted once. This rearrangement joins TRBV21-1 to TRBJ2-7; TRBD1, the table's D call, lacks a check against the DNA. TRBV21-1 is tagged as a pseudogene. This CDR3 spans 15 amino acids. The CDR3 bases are TGTGCCAGCAGCAAGCAGGAGGGGGCCCTGGTCGAGCAGTACTTC. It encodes CASSKQEGALVEQYF.

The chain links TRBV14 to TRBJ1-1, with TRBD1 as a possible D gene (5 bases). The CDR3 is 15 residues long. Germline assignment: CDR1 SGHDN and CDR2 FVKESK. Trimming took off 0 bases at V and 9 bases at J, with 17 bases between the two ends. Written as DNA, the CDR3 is TGTGCCAGCAGCCAAGAGAGGGGCTCACATGGTAAAGCTTTCTTT. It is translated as CASSQERGSHGKAFF.

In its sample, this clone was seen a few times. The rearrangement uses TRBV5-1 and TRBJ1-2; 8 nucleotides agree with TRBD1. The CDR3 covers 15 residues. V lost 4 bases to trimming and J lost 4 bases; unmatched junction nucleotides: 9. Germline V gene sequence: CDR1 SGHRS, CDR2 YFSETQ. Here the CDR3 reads CASSPRTGFGYGYTF. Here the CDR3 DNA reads TGCGCCAGCAGCCCTAGGACAGGGTTTGGCTATGGCTACACCTTC.

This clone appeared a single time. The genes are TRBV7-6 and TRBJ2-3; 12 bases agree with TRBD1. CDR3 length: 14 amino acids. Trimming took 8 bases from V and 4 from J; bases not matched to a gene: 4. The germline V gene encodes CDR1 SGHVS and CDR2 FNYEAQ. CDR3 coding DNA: TGTGCCAGCGGGGACAGGGGGCCCGCAGATACGCAGTATTTT. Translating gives CASGDRGPADTQYF.

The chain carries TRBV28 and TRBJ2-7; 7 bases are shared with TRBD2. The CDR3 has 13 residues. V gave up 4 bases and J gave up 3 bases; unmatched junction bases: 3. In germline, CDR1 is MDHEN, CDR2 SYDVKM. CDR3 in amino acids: CASSSGGNYEQYF. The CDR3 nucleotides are TGTGCCAGCAGTTCCGGGGGGAACTACGAGCAGTACTTC.

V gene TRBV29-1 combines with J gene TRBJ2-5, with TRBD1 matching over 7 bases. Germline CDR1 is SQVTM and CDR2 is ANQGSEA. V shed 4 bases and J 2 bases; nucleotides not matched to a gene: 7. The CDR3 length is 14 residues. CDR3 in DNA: TGCAGCGTTGTGAGTCCGGACAGGCAAGAGACCCAGTACTTC. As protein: CSVVSPDRQETQYF.

The CDR3 nucleotides read TGTGCCAGCAGTGAAGCTCTAGGGATCTCAACAGATACGCAGTATTTT. It translates to CASSEALGISTDTQYF. The chain combines TRBV6-1 with TRBJ2-3; D unresolved. The V gene lost 0 bases and the J gene lost 3 bases, with 13 bases spanning the gap. The CDR3 loop spans 16 amino acids. Looked up from germline, CDR1 is MNHNS and CDR2 is SASEGT.

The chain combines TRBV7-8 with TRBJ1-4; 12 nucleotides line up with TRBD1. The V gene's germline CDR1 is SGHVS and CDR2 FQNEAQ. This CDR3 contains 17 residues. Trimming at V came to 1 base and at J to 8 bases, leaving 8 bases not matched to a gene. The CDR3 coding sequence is TGTGCCAGCAGCTTAGAGGGGTTCGGGACAGGGGGCGAAAAACTGTTTTTT. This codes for CASSLEGFGTGGEKLFF.

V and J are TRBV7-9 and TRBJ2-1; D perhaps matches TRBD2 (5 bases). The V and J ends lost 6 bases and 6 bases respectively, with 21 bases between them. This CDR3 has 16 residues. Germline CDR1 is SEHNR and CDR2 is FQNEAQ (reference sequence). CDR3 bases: TGTGCCAGCAGTCACGAGGGAAATTCGAAGTCCAATGAGCAGTTCTTC. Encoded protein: CASSHEGNSKSNEQFF.

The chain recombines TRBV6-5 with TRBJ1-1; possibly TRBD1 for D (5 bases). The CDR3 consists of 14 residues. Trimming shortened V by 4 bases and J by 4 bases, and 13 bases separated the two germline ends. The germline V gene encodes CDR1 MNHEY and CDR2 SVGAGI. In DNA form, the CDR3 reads TGTGCCAGCAGTTCCCAGGACAAGGTCACTGAAGCTTTCTTT. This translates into CASSSQDKVTEAFF.

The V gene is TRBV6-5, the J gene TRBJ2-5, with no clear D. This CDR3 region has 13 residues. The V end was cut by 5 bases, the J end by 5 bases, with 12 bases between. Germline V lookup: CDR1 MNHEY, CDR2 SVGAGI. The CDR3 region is CASSNRETETQYF. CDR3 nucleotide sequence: TGTGCCAGCAGTAACCGAGAGACGGAGACCCAGTACTTC.

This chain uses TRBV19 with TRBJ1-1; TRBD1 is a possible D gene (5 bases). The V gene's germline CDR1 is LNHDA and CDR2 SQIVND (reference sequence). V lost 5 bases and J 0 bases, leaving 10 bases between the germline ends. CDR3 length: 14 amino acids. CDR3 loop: CASSATEMNTEAFF. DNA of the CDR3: TGTGCCAGTAGTGCGACAGAGATGAACACTGAAGCTTTCTTT.